The T cell receptor beta chain described here comes from a study of blood T cell repertoires in COVID-19. Original processing methods: Reference gene primer amplification gave nucleated cell count estimates. TCRdb's copy holds only in-frame clones and misses some; the assay was immunoSEQ multiplex PCR. V, J and clone size were drawn from that table, and D and trimming were deduced from the DNA. The sample lists some 490,000 clones; around 85% were seen once. V lost 4 bases, J lost 0 bases, and 6 bases stayed unmatched. Per germline, CDR1 SGHDN and CDR2 FVKESK. The CDR3 totals 15 residues. This TCR was recovered from a woman aged 60-75 years who had recovered from COVID-19. Sequencing was done on a sample of PBMCs or T cells enriched from blood (not recorded which). The genes are TRBV14 and TRBJ2-7, with 7 bases that match TRBD2. The CDR3 region has the DNA TGTGCCAGCAGCCTAGCTAGCGGACTCTCCTACGAGCAGTACTTC. It yields the protein CASSLASGLSYEQYF.